The 26 T cell receptor beta chains listed next were all sequenced from one sample in a study of T cell responses to AZD1222 COVID-19 vaccine. The method was immunoSEQ multiplex PCR; TCRdb's version includes in-frame clones alone and lacks a portion of them. The sample lists hundreds of thousands of clones; 85% to 95% were seen once. This specimen consisted of peripheral blood, obtained on day 0 of MenACWY control vaccination. The receptors were sampled from an adult in good health.

The chain combines TRBV23-1 with TRBJ1-1; the match to TRBD1 covers 7 bases. TRBV23-1 is sorted into the ORF group, with uncertain function. V trimming: 4 bases; J trimming: 0 bases; junction bases outside the gene matches: 5. The CDR3 contains 15 residues. The CDR3, as DNA: TGCGCCAGCAGTCCTCCAGGGGGAATGAACACTGAAGCTTTCTTT. The encoded protein is CASSPPGGMNTEAFF.

This clone was detected once. The chain combines TRBV27 with TRBJ1-2; D is perhaps TRBD1 (5 bases). The length of the CDR3 is 14 residues. The germline V gene encodes CDR1 MNHEY and CDR2 SMNVEV (reference sequence). The V gene lost 5 bases and the J gene lost 4 bases, with 14 bases spanning the gap. CDR3 region: CASSRDGGSYGYTF. The CDR3 bases are TGTGCCAGCAGTCGGGACGGCGGCTCCTATGGCTACACCTTC.

V is TRBV12-3 or TRBV12-4 and J is TRBJ1-1; TRBD1 is a possible D gene (6 bases). V lost 6 bases to trimming and J lost 8 bases, with 7 bases between them. The CDR3 loop spans 10 amino acids. The CDR3 spells CASRGTEAFF. CDR3 nucleotides: TGTGCCAGCAGGGGGACAGAAGCTTTCTTT.

This chain uses TRBV28 with TRBJ2-5; 7 positions match TRBD2. V lost 7 bases to trimming and J lost 7 bases; unmatched junction nucleotides: 21. The CDR3 runs 17 residues. CDR1 is MDHEN and CDR2 is SYDVKM in the germline V gene. The CDR3 DNA sequence: TGTGCCAGCACAGATTCAGGCGGGGGACTCCTTGGGGGGACCCAGTACTTC. This gives the protein CASTDSGGGLLGGTQYF. The whole variable domain, remainder taken from reference TRBV28 and TRBJ2-5, is DVKVTQSSRYLVKRTGEKVFLECVQDMDHENMFWYRQDPGLGLRLIYFSYDVKMKEKGDIPEGYSVSREKKERFSLILESASTNQTSMYLCASTDSGGGLLGGTQYFGPGTRLLVL.

V is TRBV7-2 and J is TRBJ2-1; no reliable D call. The CDR3 totals 11 residues. The ends were cut back, 5 bases at V and 15 bases at J, with 14 bases in the middle. Germline assignment: CDR1 SGHTA and CDR2 FQGNSA. CDR3 region: CASSESRIRFF. CDR3 coding DNA: TGTGCCAGCAGCGAATCCCGAATTCGGTTCTTC.

This sequence joins TRBV7-2 and TRBJ2-1, with TRBD2 as a possible D gene (6 bases). Germline lookup yields CDR1 SGHTA and CDR2 FQGNSA. Trimming shortened V by 5 bases and J by 4 bases, and 15 bases separated the two germline ends. This CDR3 spans 15 amino acids. The CDR3 sequence: CASSQGVAAYNEQFF. Written as DNA, the CDR3 is TGTGCCAGCAGCCAAGGGGTAGCGGCTTACAATGAGCAGTTCTTC.

The chain couples TRBV7-2 to TRBJ2-5; the D gene is possibly TRBD1 (6 bases). Germline CDR1 SGHTA, CDR2 FQGNSA. The CDR3 runs to 14 residues. Trimming took 5 bases from V and 3 from J, leaving 13 bases between them. The CDR3 region is CASSPLGAKETQYF. CDR3 sequence (DNA): TGTGCCAGCAGCCCCCTGGGGGCCAAAGAGACCCAGTACTTC.

The chain recombines TRBV4-3 with TRBJ1-2; D is uncertain. Germline loops: CDR1 LGHNA, CDR2 YSLEER. There are 12 residues in the CDR3. The V end was cut by 4 bases, the J end by 8 bases, with 11 bases between. The DNA of the CDR3 is TGCGCCAGCAGCCCCAGGACTGGAGGCTACACCTTC. Residues: CASSPRTGGYTF.

The chain carries TRBV30 and TRBJ2-1, with 7 positions matching TRBD1. CDR3 size: 14 residues. CDR1 and CDR2 (germline): GTSNPN, SVGIG (reference sequence). With V trimmed by 1 base and J by 7 bases, 7 bases remained unmatched. The chain's CDR3 is CAWSAHLQGNEQFF. DNA of the CDR3: TGTGCCTGGAGTGCCCACCTACAGGGGAATGAGCAGTTCTTC.

The CDR3 sequence is CASSLQDRHYEQYF. DNA for the CDR3: TGCGCCAGCAGCCTCCAGGACAGGCACTACGAGCAGTACTTC. V and J are TRBV4-1 and TRBJ2-7; 7 bases line up with TRBD1. Germline V CDR1 and CDR2: MGHRA, YSYEKL. After removal of 4 bases from V and 3 bases from J, the junction contained 6 bases not matched to a gene. The CDR3 has 14 amino acids.

This chain links TRBV3-1 (or the pseudogene TRBV3-2) with TRBJ2-5; 7 bases are a match to TRBD2. The CDR3 length is 18 residues. In germline, CDR1 is LGHDT, CDR2 YNNKEL (reference sequence). Unmatched junction bases numbered 12, after V lost 0 bases and J lost 2 bases. The CDR3: CASSQDLMGSGVQETQYF. The CDR3 nucleotides read TGTGCCAGCAGCCAAGATTTGATGGGGAGCGGGGTTCAAGAGACCCAGTACTTC.

The chain joins TRBV13 to TRBJ1-1; D uncertain. V lost 0 bases and J lost 8, with 4 bases in between. This CDR3 contains 11 residues. The germline V gene encodes CDR1 PRHDT and CDR2 FYEKMQ (reference sequence). The CDR3 sequence: CASSLGSEAFF. CDR3 DNA: TGTGCCAGCAGCTTAGGCAGCGAAGCTTTCTTT.

The chain links TRBV3-1 (or the pseudogene TRBV3-2) to TRBJ1-2; 9 bases map to TRBD1. Per the germline V gene, CDR1 is LGHDT and CDR2 is YNNKEL (reference sequence). This CDR3 comprises 13 residues. V trimming: 7 bases; J trimming: 8 bases; junction bases outside the gene matches: 8. The DNA of the CDR3 is TGTGCCAGCACCATACAGGGGGCTGGCGGCTACACCTTC. It codes for CASTIQGAGGYTF.

The gene calls are TRBV3-1 (or the pseudogene TRBV3-2) and TRBJ1-1; perhaps TRBD1 as D (5 bases). Germline CDR1 and CDR2: LGHDT and YNNKEL (reference sequence). Trimming removed 0 bases from V and 3 bases from J, with 8 bases in between. The CDR3 sequence is 14 residues long. This CDR3 reads CASSQDRGYTEAFF. CDR3 in DNA: TGTGCCAGCAGCCAAGATCGGGGGTACACTGAAGCTTTCTTT.

The chain employs TRBV5-1 and TRBJ1-2; D not certain. This CDR3 has 15 residues. The V end was cut by 2 bases, the J end by 4 bases, with 15 bases between. CDR1 is SGHRS and CDR2 is YFSETQ in the germline V gene. The CDR3 DNA reads TGCGCCAGCAGCTTAGGCCCAGGTTTCCCCTATGGCTACACCTTC. Encoded protein: CASSLGPGFPYGYTF.

This clone occurred once. In the same sample, other DNA sequences code for this CDR3. The chain couples TRBV6-4 to TRBJ1-1, with D maybe TRBD1 (5 bases). Trimming took 2 bases from V and 1 from J, leaving 5 bases between them. The V gene's germline CDR1 is MRHNA and CDR2 SNTAGT. This CDR3 is 13 amino acids long. CDR3: CASSDRGNTEAFF. As DNA, the CDR3 is TGTGCCAGCAGTGACAGGGGGAACACTGAAGCTTTCTTT.

The chain combines TRBV6-2 or TRBV6-3 with TRBJ1-3, with TRBD1 matching 7 bases. The germline gives CDR1 MNHEY, CDR2 SVGEGT. The CDR3 runs to 15 residues. Losses at the gene ends were 4 bases for V and 2 bases for J; bases not matched to a gene: 5. The CDR3 nucleotides read TGTGCCAGCAGTTCACTTCAGGGGGCTGGAAACACCATATATTTT. Amino acids: CASSSLQGAGNTIYF.

The rearrangement joins TRBV5-6 to TRBJ1-5, with TRBD1 matching over 10 bases. J lost 2 bases, V lost 5 bases, and 4 bases had no gene match. The CDR3 is 15 residues long. Germline V gene data show CDR1 as SGHDT and CDR2 as YYEEEE. CDR3 DNA: TGTGCCAGCAGATCCGGGACAGGGGGCAATCAGCCCCAGCATTTT. Translation gives CASRSGTGGNQPQHF.

The chain combines TRBV19 with TRBJ2-7; the match to TRBD1 covers 9 bases. V shed 5 bases, J shed 6 bases, and the junction held 11 bases outside the gene matches. This CDR3 contains 15 residues. Germline CDR1 reads LNHDA; CDR2 reads SQIVND (reference sequence). In DNA, the CDR3 is TGTGCCAGTAGTGCCCCGACAGGGGGGAGGAGCGAGCAGTACTTC. Its protein is CASSAPTGGRSEQYF.

V gene TRBV5-1 combines with J gene TRBJ1-1; 12 positions agree with TRBD1. Germline assignment: CDR1 SGHRS and CDR2 YFSETQ. With 4 bases clipped from V and 4 bases from J, the junction kept 8 bases outside the gene matches. CDR3 size: 16 residues. CDR3 nucleotide sequence: TGCGCCAGCAGCCTGGGACAGGGGGCTCTTAGCACTGAAGCTTTCTTT. This translates into CASSLGQGALSTEAFF.

The chain recombines TRBV30 with TRBJ2-2; either TRBD1 or TRBD2 may fit D (5 bases each). V lost 2 bases to trimming and J lost 6 bases, with 7 bases between them. The CDR3 sequence is 12 residues long. The germline V gene has CDR1 GTSNPN and CDR2 SVGIG (reference sequence). Here the CDR3 reads CAWSPGPGELFF. The CDR3 DNA reads as TGTGCCTGGAGTCCGGGACCCGGGGAGCTGTTTTTT. Together with reference TRBV30 and TRBJ2-2, the CDR3 gives the full variable domain: SQTIHQWPATLVQPVGSPLSLECTVEGTSNPNLYWYRQAAGRGLQLLFYSVGIGQISSEVPQNLSASRPQDRQFILSSKKLLLSDSGFYLCAWSPGPGELFFGEGSRLTVL.

This clone came up once. The chain uses TRBV13 and TRBJ1-4; no firm D call. This CDR3 spans 15 amino acids. Per germline, CDR1 PRHDT and CDR2 FYEKMQ (reference sequence). V lost 0 bases, J lost 5 bases, and 10 bases lay in between. CDR3 DNA: TGTGCCAGCAGCTTAGGTGACCGAATCAATGAAAAACTGTTTTTT. This gives the protein CASSLGDRINEKLFF.

This chain uses TRBV5-4 with TRBJ1-2, with 7 bases that match TRBD1. CDR1 is SGHNT and CDR2 is YYREEE in the germline V gene (reference sequence). The V and J ends lost 1 base and 4 bases, in that order; junction bases with no gene match: 7. This CDR3 is built from 15 residues. The CDR3 coding sequence is TGTGCCAGCAGCTTGAGGCAGGGGGTGGGCTATGGCTACACCTTC. It translates to CASSLRQGVGYGYTF. Variable domain in full (rest from reference TRBV5-4 and TRBJ1-2): ETGVTQSPTHLIKTRGQQVTLRCSSQSGHNTVSWYQQALGQGPQFIFQYYREEENGRGNFPPRFSGLQFPNYSSELNVNALELDDSALYLCASSLRQGVGYGYTFGSGTRLTVV.

The chain uses TRBV13 and TRBJ2-1; D gene unclear. Germline CDR1 is PRHDT and CDR2 is FYEKMQ (reference sequence). V lost 2 bases and J lost 5, with 4 bases in between. The CDR3 has 12 amino acids. The CDR3 here is CASSLLHNEQFF. As DNA, the CDR3 is TGTGCCAGCAGCTTACTCCACAATGAGCAGTTCTTC.

The V and J genes are TRBV2 and TRBJ1-3; the match to TRBD1 covers 7 bases. CDR3 length: 17 residues. J lost 0 bases, V lost 7 bases, and 12 bases had no gene match. Per the germline V gene, CDR1 is SNHLY and CDR2 is FYNNEI. The CDR3 DNA sequence: TGTGCCAGCACCCTGGGGCCGGGACAGAGCTCTGGAAACACCATATATTTT. Its protein product is CASTLGPGQSSGNTIYF.

The rearrangement uses TRBV19 and TRBJ1-4, with 7 bases lining up with TRBD1. CDR3 length equals 14 residues. V shed 4 bases and J 7 bases; nucleotides not matched to a gene: 6. In germline, CDR1 is LNHDA, CDR2 SQIVND (reference sequence). The CDR3 spells CASSRTGILEKLFF. The CDR3 DNA follows: TGTGCCAGTAGTAGGACAGGCATCCTTGAAAAACTGTTTTTT. The full variable domain, its missing parts supplied by reference TRBV19 and TRBJ1-4, is DGGITQSPKYLFRKEGQNVTLSCEQNLNHDAMYWYRQDPGQGLRLIYYSQIVNDFQKGDIAEGYSVSREKKESFPLTVTSAQKNPTAFYLCASSRTGILEKLFFGSGTQLSVL.